This TCR beta chain stems from a study of blood T cells in healthy people across ages. Together with a sample-barcoded 5' primer, a J-beta primer mix was included in a second PCR lasting roughly 6 to 12 cycles. TCRdb itself ran the 5' RACE reads through MiXCR, one entry per CDR3 protein. The sample carries approximately 780,000 distinct CDR3 sequences, roughly 25% recorded once. Per-sample PBMC isolation yielded at least 6.5 million cells. Another study also made use of these data, one on T cells of mothers and their children.

The sequencing sample was made of blood. The TCR comes from a boy between 5 and 17 years old in good health.

The CDR3 DNA is TGTGCCAGCAGGCTAGGAGGTAGCGGGGAGCTGTTTTTT. It encodes CASRLGGSGELFF. This sequence joins TRBV7-3 and TRBJ2-2; tentatively, D is TRBD2 (5 bases). There are 13 residues in the CDR3. CDR1 SGHTA and CDR2 FQGTGA come from the germline V gene. V was shortened by 6 bases and J by 7 bases, with 12 bases between the two germline ends.